The 25 T cell receptor beta chains below were found in one sample sequenced in a study of blood T cell repertoires in COVID-19 (dated by TCRdb to the early 2020s). The library was produced with the immunoSEQ multiplex PCR assay. Drawn from immuneACCESS, this table holds only the in-frame rearrangements with V and J called that TCRdb kept. Clones are partly lost; checked studies trace under half to an unresolved V gene and leave the rest unexplained. Across this sample there are around 40,000 clones, with roughly 78% seen only once. About 40% of the sample goes to the ten largest clones. The sequenced sample consisted of peripheral blood. These TCRs come from a man older than 75 with active or convalescent COVID-19.

CDR3 in DNA: TGTGCCAGCAGTTACTCGGGACAGGGGGTAGATACGCAGTATTTT. It specifies CASSYSGQGVDTQYF. The chain employs TRBV6-5 and TRBJ2-3; TRBD1 aligns across 11 bases. Germline V gene lookup returns CDR1 MNHEY and CDR2 SVGAGI. V shed 0 bases and J 5 bases; nucleotides not matched to a gene: 1. The CDR3 has 15 residues.

The chain joins TRBV4-1 to TRBJ2-3, with D hard to call. Germline V lookup: CDR1 MGHRA, CDR2 YSYEKL. CDR3 length: 15 residues. The V and J ends lost 0 bases and 5 bases respectively, with 12 bases between them. CDR3 DNA: TGCGCCAGCAGCCAAGATTTGCCCCCCGGAGATACGCAGTATTTT. Its translation: CASSQDLPPGDTQYF.

V and J are TRBV5-6 and TRBJ1-5; 7 positions match TRBD1. CDR3 length equals 16 residues. Germline V gives CDR1 SGHDT, CDR2 YYEEEE. The V segment lost 4 bases and the J segment 0 bases; nucleotides outside the gene matches: 7. In DNA form, the CDR3 reads TGTGCCAGCAGCCTTCTTGGGACAGATAGCAATCAGCCCCAGCATTTT. It is translated as CASSLLGTDSNQPQHF.

This clone came up a few times. The gene calls are TRBV5-4 and TRBJ2-3, with 7 bases aligning to TRBD2. V was clipped by 4 bases and J by 0 bases; unmatched bases: 14. CDR1 is SGHNT and CDR2 is YYREEE in the germline V gene (reference sequence). CDR3 size: 18 residues. In nucleotides, the CDR3 is TGTGCCAGCAGCCCGGGTACGACTAGCAGAACTAGCACAGATACGCAGTATTTT. Protein sequence: CASSPGTTSRTSTDTQYF.

The gene calls are TRBV19 and TRBJ2-1, with TRBD2 matching 9 bases. This CDR3 comprises 15 residues. Germline-derived CDR1 and CDR2 are LNHDA and SQIVND (reference sequence). J was trimmed by 0 bases and V by 6 bases; bases with no gene match: 3. CDR3 sequence: CASRISGGSYNEQFF. DNA of the CDR3: TGTGCCAGTAGGATTAGCGGGGGCTCCTACAATGAGCAGTTCTTC.

The chain joins TRBV7-2 to TRBJ1-1, with 10 bases lining up with TRBD1. The CDR3 runs 15 residues. The V segment lost 4 bases and the J segment 4 bases; nucleotides outside the gene matches: 6. Germline V gene data show CDR1 as SGHTA and CDR2 as FQGNSA. The CDR3 coding sequence is TGTGCCAGCAGCTCTTCCGGGACAGGGGCCACTGAAGCTTTCTTT. Its translation: CASSSSGTGATEAFF.

DNA for the CDR3: TGTGCCAGCAGTTTTTCCAGAACCACAGATACGCAGTATTTT. This sequence encodes CASSFSRTTDTQYF. The chain couples TRBV27 to TRBJ2-3; D remains unclear. The CDR3 contains 14 residues. V was pared by 3 bases and J by 2 bases, with 9 bases between. CDR1 MNHEY and CDR2 SMNVEV come from the germline V gene (reference sequence).

The chain couples TRBV29-1 to TRBJ2-2; TRBD1 might be the D (5 bases). V was clipped by 4 bases and J by 4 bases, with 10 bases between them. The CDR3 sequence is 13 residues long. Germline CDR1 is SQVTM and CDR2 is ANQGSEA. The DNA of the CDR3 is TGCAGCGTTGTGGGGCGCGGCACCGGGGAGCTGTTTTTT. This translates into CSVVGRGTGELFF.

This clone was counted a few times. The CDR3 loop reads CASSQNLEGYEQYF. The CDR3 DNA is TGCGCCAGCAGCCAGAATCTAGAGGGCTACGAGCAGTACTTC. V is TRBV4-3 and J is TRBJ2-7; weak D call: TRBD2 (5 bases). Germline V gene lookup returns CDR1 LGHNA and CDR2 YSLEER. The CDR3 is 14 residues long. Trimming removed 3 bases at V and 3 bases at J, with 12 bases between.

The chain employs TRBV7-3 and TRBJ2-3, with 10 bases fitting TRBD1. Germline CDR1 is SGHTA and CDR2 is FQGTGA. V lost 2 bases, J lost 1 base, and 3 bases stayed unmatched. This CDR3 spans 16 amino acids. Written as DNA, the CDR3 is TGTGCCAGCAGCTTAGTTGGGACAGGGGGCACAGATACGCAGTATTTT. Translation gives CASSLVGTGGTDTQYF.

This chain joins TRBV3-1 (or the pseudogene TRBV3-2) and TRBJ2-3; the D gene is possibly TRBD2 (5 bases). CDR3 length: 16 amino acids. CDR1 and CDR2 (germline): LGHDT, YNNKEL (reference sequence). V was clipped by 0 bases and J by 0 bases, with 10 bases between them. DNA of the CDR3: TGTGCCAGCAGCCAAGATTTGGGCGGGAGCACAGATACGCAGTATTTT. Residues: CASSQDLGGSTDTQYF.

This chain links TRBV24-1 with TRBJ2-6; the D gene is possibly TRBD1 (6 bases). The CDR3 has 20 residues. Germline V gene lookup returns CDR1 KGHDR and CDR2 SFDVKD. V gave up 3 bases and J gave up 1 base, with 21 bases separating them. CDR3 sequence (DNA): TGTGCCACCAGTGATCCGGACAGTACAAAACACAGATCTGGGGCCAACGTCCTGACTTTC. Encoded protein: CATSDPDSTKHRSGANVLTF.

The J gene is TRBJ2-1, the V gene TRBV30; weak D call: TRBD2 (6 bases). Germline values: CDR1 GTSNPN, CDR2 SVGIG (reference sequence). The germline V and J ends were trimmed by 2 bases and 7 bases, with 24 bases remaining between them. The CDR3 consists of 17 residues. The CDR3 DNA reads as TGTGCCTGGAGTCCCTTTTTAAACTCCAACCGGGGGAATGAGCAGTTCTTC. Its translation is CAWSPFLNSNRGNEQFF.

This clone was counted once. The V call is TRBV7-3, the J call TRBJ2-7; 10 nucleotides line up with TRBD1. The germline V gene encodes CDR1 SGHTA and CDR2 FQGTGA. The ends lost 5 bases at V and 3 bases at J; junction bases unmatched: 7. The CDR3 is 15 amino acids. This CDR3 is CASSPSDRGDYEQYF. DNA for the CDR3: TGTGCCAGCAGCCCCTCGGACAGGGGGGACTACGAGCAGTACTTC. Full variable domain (outside the CDR3, taken from reference TRBV7-3 and TRBJ2-7): GAGVSQTPSNKVTEKGKYVELRCDPISGHTALYWYRQSLGQGPEFLIYFQGTGAADDSGLPNDRFFAVRPEGSVSTLKIQRTERGDSAVYLCASSPSDRGDYEQYFGPGTRLTVT.

This chain connects TRBV6-6 to TRBJ2-5; TRBD1 matches at 8 bases. V lost 2 bases, J lost 4 bases, and 6 bases stayed unmatched. There are 15 residues in the CDR3. Germline V gene data show CDR1 as MNHNY and CDR2 as SVGAGI (reference sequence). CDR3 nucleotides: TGTGCCAGCAGTTACCAGGGGGCAAAGGGAGAGACCCAGTACTTC. Protein: CASSYQGAKGETQYF.

The chain couples TRBV7-2 to TRBJ1-5; 7 bases are shared with TRBD1. CDR3 length: 14 amino acids. Germline V CDR1 and CDR2: SGHTA, FQGNSA. J was trimmed by 10 bases and V by 1 base; bases with no gene match: 7. CDR3 nucleotide sequence: TGTGCCAGCAGCTTAGATGGAGGGGGCAAACCCCAGCATTTT. Residues: CASSLDGGGKPQHF.

The rearrangement links TRBV7-8 to TRBJ2-3; D is ambiguous. This CDR3 comprises 13 residues. The V end lost 0 bases, the J end lost 6 bases, and 7 bases lay between the germline ends. The germline V gene encodes CDR1 SGHVS and CDR2 FQNEAQ. The CDR3 loop is CASSLAKRDTQYF. The CDR3 region has the DNA TGTGCCAGCAGCTTAGCGAAACGGGATACGCAGTATTTT. The full variable domain, completed using reference TRBV7-8 and TRBJ2-3, is GAGVSQSPRYKVAKRGQDVALRCDPISGHVSLFWYQQALGQGPEFLTYFQNEAQLDKSGLPSDRFFAERPEGSVSTLKIQRTQQEDSAVYLCASSLAKRDTQYFGPGTRLTVL.

This clone was detected only a few times. The chain is built from TRBV5-4 and TRBJ2-5, with 7 bases aligning to TRBD2. CDR1 is SGHNT, CDR2 YYREEE, per germline (reference sequence). The V segment lost 0 bases and the J segment 10 bases; nucleotides outside the gene matches: 3. The CDR3 is 12 amino acids. The CDR3 nucleotides read TGTGCCAGCAGCTTGGAGCGGGGAGACCAGTACTTC. Translating it yields CASSLERGDQYF. Supplemented by reference TRBV5-4 and TRBJ2-5, the full variable domain reads ETGVTQSPTHLIKTRGQQVTLRCSSQSGHNTVSWYQQALGQGPQFIFQYYREEENGRGNFPPRFSGLQFPNYSSELNVNALELDDSALYLCASSLERGDQYFGPGTRLLVL.

This chain uses TRBV18 with TRBJ2-1; 7 bases are a match to TRBD2. Germline V gene data show CDR1 as KGHSH and CDR2 as LQKENI. V gave up 0 bases and J gave up 8 bases; unmatched junction bases: 4. There are 14 residues in the CDR3. As DNA, the CDR3 is TGTGCCAGCTCACCACCGGCGGGGGTGGATGAGCAGTTCTTC. It encodes CASSPPAGVDEQFF.

J is TRBJ1-6 and V is TRBV18; TRBD1 matches 10 bases. The CDR3 extends over 14 amino acids. Germline V CDR1 and CDR2: KGHSH, LQKENI. Unmatched junction bases numbered 6, after V lost 6 bases and J lost 10 bases. The CDR3 DNA follows: TGTGCCAGCTCCAGGGACAGGGGTGAATCACCCCTCCACTTT. This sequence encodes CASSRDRGESPLHF.

The chain couples TRBV3-1 (or the pseudogene TRBV3-2) to TRBJ2-7; 12 bases fit TRBD1. The CDR3 spans 14 residues. Losses at the gene ends were 6 bases for V and 6 bases for J; bases not matched to a gene: 6. The germline V gene has CDR1 LGHDT and CDR2 YNNKEL (reference sequence). The chain's CDR3 is CASRPGTGGREQYF. For the CDR3, the DNA is TGTGCCAGCAGACCCGGGACAGGGGGCCGCGAGCAGTACTTC.

This rearrangement joins TRBV15 to TRBJ2-2, with 12 nucleotides matching TRBD1. The trim removed 2 bases at V and 4 bases at J, leaving 5 bases unmatched. Germline CDR1 reads LNHNV; CDR2 reads YYDKDF (reference sequence). The CDR3 length is 17 residues. The CDR3 region is CATSRSGTGGFTGELFF. The CDR3, as DNA: TGTGCCACCAGCAGATCCGGGACAGGGGGCTTCACCGGGGAGCTGTTTTTT.

The CDR3 region is CASSLHRDTTEQFF. DNA of the CDR3: TGTGCCAGCAGCTTGCATCGGGACACTACTGAGCAGTTCTTC. The genes are TRBV11-3 and TRBJ2-1, with D possibly TRBD1 on 6 matching bases. V lost 3 bases and J 9 bases, leaving 15 bases between the germline ends. The length of the CDR3 is 14 residues. The V gene's germline CDR1 is SGHNT and CDR2 YENEEA.

The chain links TRBV6-8 to TRBJ2-7; D gene uncertain. This CDR3 has 12 amino acids. V lost 7 bases and J lost 3, with 10 bases in between. Germline CDR1 MNHGY, CDR2 SAAAGT. The CDR3 here is CASTYYGYEQYF. CDR3 DNA: TGTGCCAGCACCTATTATGGCTACGAGCAGTACTTC.

This chain links TRBV13 with TRBJ2-5; TRBD1 might be the D (6 bases). Trimming removed 1 base from V and 1 base from J, with 13 bases in between. There are 16 residues in the CDR3. Germline V gene lookup returns CDR1 PRHDT and CDR2 FYEKMQ (reference sequence). The DNA for the CDR3 is TGTGCCAGCAGCTTAGATCGACAGGAAAGCCAAGAGACCCAGTACTTC. Translating it yields CASSLDRQESQETQYF.